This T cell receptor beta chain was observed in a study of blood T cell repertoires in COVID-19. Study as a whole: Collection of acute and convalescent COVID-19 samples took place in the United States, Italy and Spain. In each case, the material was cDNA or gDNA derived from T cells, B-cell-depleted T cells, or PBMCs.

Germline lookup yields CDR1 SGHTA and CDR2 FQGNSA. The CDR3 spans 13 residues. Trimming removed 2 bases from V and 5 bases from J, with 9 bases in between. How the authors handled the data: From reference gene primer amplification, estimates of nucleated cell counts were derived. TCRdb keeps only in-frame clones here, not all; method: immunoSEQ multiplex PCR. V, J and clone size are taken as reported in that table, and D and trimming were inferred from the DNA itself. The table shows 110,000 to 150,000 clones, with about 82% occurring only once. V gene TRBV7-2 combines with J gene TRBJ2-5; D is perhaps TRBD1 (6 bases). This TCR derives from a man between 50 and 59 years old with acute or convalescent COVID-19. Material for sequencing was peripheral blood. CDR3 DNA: TGTGCCAGCAGCTTACCAGGGGTGGAGACCCAGTACTTC. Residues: CASSLPGVETQYF.